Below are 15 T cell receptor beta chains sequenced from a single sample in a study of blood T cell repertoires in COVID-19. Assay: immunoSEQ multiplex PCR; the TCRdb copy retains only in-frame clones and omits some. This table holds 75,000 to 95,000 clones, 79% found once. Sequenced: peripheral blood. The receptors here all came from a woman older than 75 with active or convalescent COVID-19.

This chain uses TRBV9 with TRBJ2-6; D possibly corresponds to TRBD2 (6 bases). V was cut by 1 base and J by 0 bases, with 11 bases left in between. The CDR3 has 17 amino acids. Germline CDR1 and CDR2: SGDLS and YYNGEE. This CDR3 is CASSVFAGPSGANVLTF. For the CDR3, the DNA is TGTGCCAGCAGCGTATTTGCGGGACCCTCTGGGGCCAACGTCCTGACTTTC. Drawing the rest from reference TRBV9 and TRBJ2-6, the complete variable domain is DSGVTQTPKHLITATGQRVTLRCSPRSGDLSVYWYQQSLDQGLQFLIQYYNGEERAKGNILERFSAQQFPDLHSELNLSSLELGDSALYFCASSVFAGPSGANVLTFGAGSRLTVL.

The DNA of the CDR3 is TGTGCCAGCAGCAAAAGGGCGGGAGGAGGCTATAGCAATCAGCCCCAGCATTTT. Translated: CASSKRAGGGYSNQPQHF. The chain has TRBV21-1 and TRBJ1-5. TRBV21-1 is shown as a pseudogene. The CDR3 spans 18 residues.

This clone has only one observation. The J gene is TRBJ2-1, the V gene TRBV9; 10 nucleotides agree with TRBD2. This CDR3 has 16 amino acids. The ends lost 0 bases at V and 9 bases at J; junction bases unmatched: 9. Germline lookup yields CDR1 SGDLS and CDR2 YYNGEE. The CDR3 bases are TGTGCCAGCAGCGTAGATATAGCGGGGGGATTATTTGAGCAGTTCTTC. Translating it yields CASSVDIAGGLFEQFF.

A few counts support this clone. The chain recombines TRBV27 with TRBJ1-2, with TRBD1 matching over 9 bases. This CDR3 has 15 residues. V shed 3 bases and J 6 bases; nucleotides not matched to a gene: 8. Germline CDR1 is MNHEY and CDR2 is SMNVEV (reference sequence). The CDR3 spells CASSLLGQGLDGYTF. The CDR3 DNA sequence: TGTGCCAGCAGTTTGCTGGGACAGGGTCTAGATGGCTACACCTTC.

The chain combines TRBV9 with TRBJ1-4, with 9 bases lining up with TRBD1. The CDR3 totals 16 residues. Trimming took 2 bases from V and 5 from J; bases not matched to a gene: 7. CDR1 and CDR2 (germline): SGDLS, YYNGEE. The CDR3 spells CASSVRGDRANEKLFF. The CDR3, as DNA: TGTGCCAGCAGCGTGAGAGGGGACAGGGCGAATGAAAAACTGTTTTTT.

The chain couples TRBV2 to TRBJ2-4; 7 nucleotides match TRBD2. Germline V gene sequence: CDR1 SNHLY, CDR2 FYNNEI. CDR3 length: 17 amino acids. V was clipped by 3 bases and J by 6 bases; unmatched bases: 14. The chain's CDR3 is CASSEVWGVTSRNIQYF. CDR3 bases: TGTGCCAGCAGTGAGGTGTGGGGGGTGACTAGCAGAAACATTCAGTACTTC.

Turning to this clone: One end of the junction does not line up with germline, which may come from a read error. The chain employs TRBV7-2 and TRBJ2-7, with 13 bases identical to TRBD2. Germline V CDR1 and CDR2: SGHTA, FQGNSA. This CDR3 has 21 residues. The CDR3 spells CASSIAQADWTSGGEIYEQYF. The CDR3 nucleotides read TGTGCCAGCAGCATAGCACAGGCAGACTGGACTAGCGGGGGAGAGATCTACGAGCAGTACTTC.

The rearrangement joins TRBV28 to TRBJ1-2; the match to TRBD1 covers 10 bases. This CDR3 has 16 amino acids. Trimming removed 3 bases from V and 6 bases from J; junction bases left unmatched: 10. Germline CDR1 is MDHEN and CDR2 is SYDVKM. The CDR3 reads CASSLRRDRGSHGYTF. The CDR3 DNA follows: TGTGCCAGCAGTTTGAGGAGGGACAGGGGCAGCCATGGCTACACCTTC.

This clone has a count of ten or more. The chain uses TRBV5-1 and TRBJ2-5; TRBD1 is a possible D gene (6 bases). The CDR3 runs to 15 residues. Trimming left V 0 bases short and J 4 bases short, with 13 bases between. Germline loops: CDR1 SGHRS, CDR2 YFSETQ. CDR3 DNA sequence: TGCGCCAGCAGCTTGGGCTTGGGGGCCGGAGAGACCCAGTACTTC. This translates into CASSLGLGAGETQYF. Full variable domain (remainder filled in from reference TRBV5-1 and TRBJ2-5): KAGVTQTPRYLIKTRGQQVTLSCSPISGHRSVSWYQQTPGQGLQFLFEYFSETQRNKGNFPGRFSGRQFSNSRSEMNVSTLELGDSALYLCASSLGLGAGETQYFGPGTRLLVL.

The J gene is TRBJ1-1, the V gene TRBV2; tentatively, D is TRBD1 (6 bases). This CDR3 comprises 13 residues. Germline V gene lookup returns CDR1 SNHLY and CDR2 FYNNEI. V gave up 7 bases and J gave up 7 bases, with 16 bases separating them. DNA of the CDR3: TGTGCCAGCAAAATTGCAGGGGCAGGTGAAGCTTTCTTT. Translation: CASKIAGAGEAFF.

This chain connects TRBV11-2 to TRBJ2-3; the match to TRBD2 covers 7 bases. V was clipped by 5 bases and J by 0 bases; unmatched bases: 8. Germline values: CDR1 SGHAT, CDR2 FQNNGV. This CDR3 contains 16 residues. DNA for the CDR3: TGTGCCAGCAGCCCGAAGAATAGCGGGAGCACAGATACGCAGTATTTT. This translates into CASSPKNSGSTDTQYF. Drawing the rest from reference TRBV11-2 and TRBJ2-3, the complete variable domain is EAGVAQSPRYKIIEKRQSVAFWCNPISGHATLYWYQQILGQGPKLLIQFQNNGVVDDSQLPKDRFSAERLKGVDSTLKIQPAKLEDSAVYLCASSPKNSGSTDTQYFGPGTRLTVL.

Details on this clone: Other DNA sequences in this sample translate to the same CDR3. The DNA of the CDR3 is TGCAGTGCCAGTACTGGCACTGAAGCTTTCTTT. Its translation is CSASTGTEAFF. This sequence joins TRBV20-1 and TRBJ1-1; D unresolved. The V gene's germline CDR1 is DFQATT and CDR2 SNEGSKA (reference sequence). The CDR3 loop spans 11 amino acids. V lost 6 bases to trimming and J lost 4 bases, with 9 bases between them.

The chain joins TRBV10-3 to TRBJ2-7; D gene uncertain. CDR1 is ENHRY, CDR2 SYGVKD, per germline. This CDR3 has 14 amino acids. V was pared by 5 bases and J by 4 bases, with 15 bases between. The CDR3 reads CAISNSFGAYEQYF. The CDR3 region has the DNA TGTGCCATCAGTAACTCCTTCGGTGCGTACGAGCAGTACTTC.

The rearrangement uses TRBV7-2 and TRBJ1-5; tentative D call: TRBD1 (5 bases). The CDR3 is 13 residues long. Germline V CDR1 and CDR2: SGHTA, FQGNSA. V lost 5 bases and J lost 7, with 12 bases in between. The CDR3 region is CASSVDSFQPQHF. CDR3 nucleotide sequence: TGTGCCAGCAGCGTCGACAGTTTCCAGCCCCAGCATTTT.

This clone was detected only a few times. The CDR3 reads CASSPPGHLNTGELFF. The DNA of the CDR3 is TGTGCCAGCAGCCCCCCGGGACACCTTAACACCGGGGAGCTGTTTTTT. V and J are TRBV5-4 and TRBJ2-2; D possibly corresponds to TRBD1 (6 bases). Germline V gene data show CDR1 as SGHNT and CDR2 as YYREEE (reference sequence). The CDR3 length is 16 residues. The ends were cut back, 4 bases at V and 2 bases at J, with 15 bases in the middle.